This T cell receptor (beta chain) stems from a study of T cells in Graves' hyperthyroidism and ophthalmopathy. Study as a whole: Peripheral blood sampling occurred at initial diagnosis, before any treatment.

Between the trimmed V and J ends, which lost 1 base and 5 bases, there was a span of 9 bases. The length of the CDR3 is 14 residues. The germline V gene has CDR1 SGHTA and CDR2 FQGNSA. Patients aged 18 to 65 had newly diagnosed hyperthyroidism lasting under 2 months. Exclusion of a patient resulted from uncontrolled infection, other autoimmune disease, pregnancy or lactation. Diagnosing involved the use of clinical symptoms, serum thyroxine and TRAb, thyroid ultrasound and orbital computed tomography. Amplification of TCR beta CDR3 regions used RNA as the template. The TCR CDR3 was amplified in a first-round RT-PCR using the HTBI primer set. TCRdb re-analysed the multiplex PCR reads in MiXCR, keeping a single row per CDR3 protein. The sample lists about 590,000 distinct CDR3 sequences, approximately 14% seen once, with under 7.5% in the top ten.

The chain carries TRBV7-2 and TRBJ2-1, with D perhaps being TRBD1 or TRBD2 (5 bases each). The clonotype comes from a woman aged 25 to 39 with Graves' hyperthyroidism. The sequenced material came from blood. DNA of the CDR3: TGTGCCAGCAGCTTAGTATGGGACGACAATGAGCAGTTCTTC. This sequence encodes CASSLVWDDNEQFF. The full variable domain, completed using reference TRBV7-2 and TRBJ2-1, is GAGVSQSPSNKVTEKGKDVELRCDPISGHTALYWYRQSLGQGLEFLIYFQGNSAPDKSGLPSDRFSAERTGGSVSTLTIQRTQQEDSAVYLCASSLVWDDNEQFFGPGTRLTVL.